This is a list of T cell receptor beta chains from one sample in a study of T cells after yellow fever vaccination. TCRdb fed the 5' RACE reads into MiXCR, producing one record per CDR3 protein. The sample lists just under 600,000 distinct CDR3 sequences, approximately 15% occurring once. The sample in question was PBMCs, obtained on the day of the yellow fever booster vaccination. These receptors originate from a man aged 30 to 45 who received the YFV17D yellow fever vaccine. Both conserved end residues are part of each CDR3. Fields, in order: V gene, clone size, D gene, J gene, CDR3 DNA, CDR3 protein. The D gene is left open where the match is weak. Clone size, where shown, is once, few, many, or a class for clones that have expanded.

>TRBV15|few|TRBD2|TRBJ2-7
TGTGCCACCGGTCGCGGGAGTAAAGGCGACGAGCAGTACTTC
CATGRGSKGDEQYF
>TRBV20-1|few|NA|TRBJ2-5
TGCAGTGCTAGAGTGCCCGCGGAGACCCAGTACTTC
CSARVPAETQYF
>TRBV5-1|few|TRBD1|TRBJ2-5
TGCGCCAGCAGCTTGGGGGTTTTTCGGGGACAGGGACAAGAGACCCAGTACTTC
CASSLGVFRGQGQETQYF
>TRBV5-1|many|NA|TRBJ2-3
TGCGCCAGCAGCTTGTTTGGCAGGGTGGAAGATACGCAGTATTTT
CASSLFGRVEDTQYF
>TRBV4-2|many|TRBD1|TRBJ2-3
TGTGCCAGCAGCCAAGGGCAGTCAGGGGGCAATGGAGATACGCAGTATTTT
CASSQGQSGGNGDTQYF
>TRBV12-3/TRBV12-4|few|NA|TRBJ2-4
TGTGCCACCAAGGACGGCCCCAAAAACATTCAGTACTTC
CATKDGPKNIQYF
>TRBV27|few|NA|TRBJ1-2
TGTGCCAGCAGATCAGGGAAGCTACTTGGCTACACCTTC
CASRSGKLLGYTF
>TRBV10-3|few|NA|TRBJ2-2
TGTGCCACCGTGGGGGGTTCGGTCGGGGAGCTGTTTTTT
CATVGGSVGELFF
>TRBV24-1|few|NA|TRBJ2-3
TGTGCCGTGAGCGGGACAGACACAGATACGCAGTATTTT
CAVSGTDTDTQYF
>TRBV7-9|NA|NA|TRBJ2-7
TGTGCCAGCAGCTTGTCGTCCGGACAGATCAACGAGCAGTACTTC
CASSLSSGQINEQYF
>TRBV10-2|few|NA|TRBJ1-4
TGCGCCAGCAGTCTTCAGGGGAGGAGTGAAAAACTGTTTTTT
CASSLQGRSEKLFF
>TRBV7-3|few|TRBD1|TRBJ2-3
TGTGCCAGCAGCCAAACGGGACAGGGGGCGCGACGCACAGATACGCAGTATTTT
CASSQTGQGARRTDTQYF
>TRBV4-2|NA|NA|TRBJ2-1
TGTGCCAGCAGCCAAGACAACGGGAGTTTGTATGAGCAGTTCTTC
CASSQDNGSLYEQFF
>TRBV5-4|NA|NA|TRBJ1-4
TGTGCCAGCAGCGCGCAGGATACTAATGAAAAACTGTTTTTT
CASSAQDTNEKLFF
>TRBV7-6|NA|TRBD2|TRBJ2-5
TGTGCCAGCAGCTTAGAGCGGGAGGGCCGAGGGACCCAGTACTTC
CASSLEREGRGTQYF
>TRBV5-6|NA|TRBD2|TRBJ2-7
TGTGCCAGCAGCTTTGGAAGATTGGCGGGAGCTTACGAGCAGTACTTC
CASSFGRLAGAYEQYF
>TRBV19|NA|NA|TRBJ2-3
TGTGCCAGTACTGAGCGGTACACAGATACGCAGTATTTT
CASTERYTDTQYF
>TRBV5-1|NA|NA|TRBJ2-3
TGCGCCAGCAGCGTGACCAGACCGGGAGATACGCAGTATTTT
CASSVTRPGDTQYF
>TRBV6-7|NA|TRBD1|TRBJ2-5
TGTGCCAGCAGTAGACCCCGACAGGGGATGGGGAAAGAGACCCAGTACTTC
CASSRPRQGMGKETQYF
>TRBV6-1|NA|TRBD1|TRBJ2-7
TGTGCCAGCGGGGGGACAGGGCTTGCGTACGAGCAGTACTTC
CASGGTGLAYEQYF
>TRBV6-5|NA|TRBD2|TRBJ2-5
TGTGCCAGCAGTTACTGGCGGGAGGGTAGAGAGACCCAGTACTTC
CASSYWREGRETQYF
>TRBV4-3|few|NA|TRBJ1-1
TGCGCCAGCAGCCGGGGGACGGGAACTGAAGCTTTCTTT
CASSRGTGTEAFF
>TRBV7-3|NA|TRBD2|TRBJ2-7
TGTGCCAGCAGCTTAAGTAGCGGGAAGGCCTACGAGCAGTACTTC
CASSLSSGKAYEQYF
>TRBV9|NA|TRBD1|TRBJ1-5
TGTGCCAGCAGCCCCCGGACAGGGGAGCCCCAGCATTTT
CASSPRTGEPQHF
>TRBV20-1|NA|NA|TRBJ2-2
TGCAGTGCTATAGTCCTGGGGGACACCGGGGAGCTGTTTTTT
CSAIVLGDTGELFF
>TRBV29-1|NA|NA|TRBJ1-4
TGCAGCGTTGCAAGGGGGTTGGGTGAAAAACTGTTTTTT
CSVARGLGEKLFF
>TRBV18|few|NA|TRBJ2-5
TGTGCCAGCTCACCCCCCCGACCCGAGGAGACCCAGTACTTC
CASSPPRPEETQYF
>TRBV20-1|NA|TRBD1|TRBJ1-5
TGCAGTGCTAGAGCGGGACAGCCGAATCAGCCCCAGCATTTT
CSARAGQPNQPQHF
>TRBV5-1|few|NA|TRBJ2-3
TGCGCCAGCAGTTCGTCTCGGCCCACAGATACGCAGTATTTT
CASSSSRPTDTQYF
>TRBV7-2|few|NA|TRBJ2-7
TGTGCCATAGGCGACCGGGGCTTCGAGCAGTACTTC
CAIGDRGFEQYF
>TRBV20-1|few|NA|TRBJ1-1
TGCAGTGCTAAAGATGGGAGGGTTGAGGCCACTGAAGCTTTCTTT
CSAKDGRVEATEAFF
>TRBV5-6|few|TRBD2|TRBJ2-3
TGTGCCAGCAGGACTAAGCGGGAGACCACAGATACGCAGTATTTT
CASRTKRETTDTQYF
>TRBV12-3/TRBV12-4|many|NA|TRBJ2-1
TGTGCCAGCAACTCTAGCAACTACAATGAGCAGTTCTTC
CASNSSNYNEQFF
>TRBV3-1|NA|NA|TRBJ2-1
TGTGCCAGCTCACCGGGAATCAATGAGCAGTTCTTC
CASSPGINEQFF
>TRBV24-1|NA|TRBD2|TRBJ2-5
TGTGCCACCAGTGACCAGGGACTAGCGGGAGTGGGGACCCAGTACTTC
CATSDQGLAGVGTQYF
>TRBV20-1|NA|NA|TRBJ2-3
TGCAGTGCTAGAGCCAGGGGAGCAAGGGGAGATACGCAGTATTTT
CSARARGARGDTQYF
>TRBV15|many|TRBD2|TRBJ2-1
TGTGCCACCAGCAGACGAGCGGGAGGGTACGCCTACAATGAGCAGTTCTTC
CATSRRAGGYAYNEQFF
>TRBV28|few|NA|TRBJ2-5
TGTGCCAGCACCGGGACTTCCAAGGAGACCCAGTACTTC
CASTGTSKETQYF
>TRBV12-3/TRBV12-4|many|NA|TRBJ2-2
TGTGCCATACGTAGGGCCTACACCGGGGAGCTGTTTTTT
CAIRRAYTGELFF
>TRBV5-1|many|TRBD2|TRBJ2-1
TGCGCCAGCAGCTTGGGCGGGAGGCGGTCAGATGAGCAGTTCTTC
CASSLGGRRSDEQFF
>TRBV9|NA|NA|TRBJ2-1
TGTGCCAGCAGCAACTCTGGGGGGGCCAGCTCCTACAATGAGCAGTTCTTC
CASSNSGGASSYNEQFF
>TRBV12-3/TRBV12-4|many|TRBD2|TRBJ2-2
TGTGCCAGCCAAACGCTAGCGGGAGCTTATGACACCGGGGAGCTGTTTTTT
CASQTLAGAYDTGELFF
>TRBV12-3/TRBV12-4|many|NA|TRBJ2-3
TGTGCCAGCAGCACTTCGAATACGCAGTATTTT
CASSTSNTQYF
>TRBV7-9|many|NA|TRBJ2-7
TGTGCCAGCAGCCGGACGGGTCCCTCCTACGAGCAGTACTTC
CASSRTGPSYEQYF
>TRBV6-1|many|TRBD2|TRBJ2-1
TGTGCCAGCAGGGAAACTAGCGGCAACTACAATGAGCAGTTCTTC
CASRETSGNYNEQFF
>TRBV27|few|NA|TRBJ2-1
TGTGCCACAAATAGCGGTTACAATGAGCAGTTCTTC
CATNSGYNEQFF
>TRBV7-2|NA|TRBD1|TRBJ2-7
TGTGCCAGCAGCTCCCACCCGGGACAGAACTACGAGCAGTACTTC
CASSSHPGQNYEQYF
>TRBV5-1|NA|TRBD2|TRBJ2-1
TGCGCCAGCAGCCAGACGGAGACCGGGACTAACTACAATGAGCAGTTCTTC
CASSQTETGTNYNEQFF
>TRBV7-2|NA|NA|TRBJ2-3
TGTGCCAGCACCACCCAACTTGAAGATACGCAGTATTTT
CASTTQLEDTQYF
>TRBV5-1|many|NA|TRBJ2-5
TGTGCCAGCAGCTTATTAGGACAAGAGACCCAGTACTTC
CASSLLGQETQYF
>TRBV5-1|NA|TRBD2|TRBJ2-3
TGCGCCAGCAGCCCTGGACTAGCGCCCACAGATACGCAGTATTTT
CASSPGLAPTDTQYF
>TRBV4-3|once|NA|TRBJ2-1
TGCGCCAGCAGCCACGAGCAGTTTTTCAATGAGCAGTTCTTC
CASSHEQFFNEQFF